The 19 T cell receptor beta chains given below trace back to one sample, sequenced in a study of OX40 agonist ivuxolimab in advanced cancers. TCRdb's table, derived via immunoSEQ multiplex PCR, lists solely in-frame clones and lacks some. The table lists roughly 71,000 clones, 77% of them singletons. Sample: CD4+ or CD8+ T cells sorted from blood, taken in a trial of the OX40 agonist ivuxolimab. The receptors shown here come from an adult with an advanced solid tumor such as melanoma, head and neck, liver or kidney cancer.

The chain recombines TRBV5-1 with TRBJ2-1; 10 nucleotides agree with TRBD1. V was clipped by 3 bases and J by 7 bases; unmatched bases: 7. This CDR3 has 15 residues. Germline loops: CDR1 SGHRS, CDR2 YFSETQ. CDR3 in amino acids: CASSSTGGLWNEQFF. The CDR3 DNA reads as TGCGCCAGCAGCTCGACAGGGGGCCTTTGGAATGAGCAGTTCTTC.

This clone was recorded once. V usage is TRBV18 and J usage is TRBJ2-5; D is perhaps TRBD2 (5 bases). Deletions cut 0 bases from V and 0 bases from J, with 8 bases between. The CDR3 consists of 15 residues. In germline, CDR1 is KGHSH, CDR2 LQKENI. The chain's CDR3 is CASSPPSGNQETQYF. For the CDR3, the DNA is TGTGCCAGCTCACCACCGAGCGGCAACCAAGAGACCCAGTACTTC.

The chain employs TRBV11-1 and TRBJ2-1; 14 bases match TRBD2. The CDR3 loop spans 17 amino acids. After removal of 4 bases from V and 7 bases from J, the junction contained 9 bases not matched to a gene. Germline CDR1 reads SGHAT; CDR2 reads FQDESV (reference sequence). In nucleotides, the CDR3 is TGTGCCAGCAGCTGGGGGACTAGCGGGAGTTGGGAGAATGAGCAGTTCTTC. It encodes CASSWGTSGSWENEQFF.

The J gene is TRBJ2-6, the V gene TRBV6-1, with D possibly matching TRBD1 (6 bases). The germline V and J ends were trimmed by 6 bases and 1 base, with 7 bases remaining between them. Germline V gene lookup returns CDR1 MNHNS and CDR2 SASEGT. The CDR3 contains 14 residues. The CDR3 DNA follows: TGTGCCAGCAGCCAGGGGTCTGGGGCCAACGTCCTGACTTTC. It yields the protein CASSQGSGANVLTF.

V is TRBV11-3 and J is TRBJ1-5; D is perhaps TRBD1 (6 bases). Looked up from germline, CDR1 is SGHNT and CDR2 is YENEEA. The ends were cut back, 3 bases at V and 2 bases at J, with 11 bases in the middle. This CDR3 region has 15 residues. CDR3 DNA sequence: TGTGCCAGCAGCTTTCTACCAGGGGGCAATCAGCCCCAGCATTTT. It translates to CASSFLPGGNQPQHF.

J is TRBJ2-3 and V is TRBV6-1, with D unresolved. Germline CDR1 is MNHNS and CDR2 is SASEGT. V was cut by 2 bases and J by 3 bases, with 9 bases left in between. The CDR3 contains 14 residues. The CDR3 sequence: CASSEYSATDTQYF. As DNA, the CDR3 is TGTGCCAGCAGTGAATACTCAGCTACAGATACGCAGTATTTT.

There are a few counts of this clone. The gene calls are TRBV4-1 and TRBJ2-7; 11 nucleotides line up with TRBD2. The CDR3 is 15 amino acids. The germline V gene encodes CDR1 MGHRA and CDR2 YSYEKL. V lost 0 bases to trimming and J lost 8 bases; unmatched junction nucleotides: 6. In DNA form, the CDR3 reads TGCGCCAGCAGCCAAGAGACTAGCGGGGCTCGGCAGCAGTACTTC. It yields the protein CASSQETSGARQQYF.

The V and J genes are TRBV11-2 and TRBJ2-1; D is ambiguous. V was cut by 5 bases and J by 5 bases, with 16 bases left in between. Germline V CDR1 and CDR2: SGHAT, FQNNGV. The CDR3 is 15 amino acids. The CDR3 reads CASSMALGDDNEQFF. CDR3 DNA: TGTGCCAGCAGCATGGCCCTTGGGGATGACAATGAGCAGTTCTTC. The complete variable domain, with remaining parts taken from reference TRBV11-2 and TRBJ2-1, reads EAGVAQSPRYKIIEKRQSVAFWCNPISGHATLYWYQQILGQGPKLLIQFQNNGVVDDSQLPKDRFSAERLKGVDSTLKIQPAKLEDSAVYLCASSMALGDDNEQFFGPGTRLTVL.

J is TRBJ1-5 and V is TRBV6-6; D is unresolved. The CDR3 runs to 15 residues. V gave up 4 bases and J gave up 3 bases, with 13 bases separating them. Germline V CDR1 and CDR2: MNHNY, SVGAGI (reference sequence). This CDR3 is CASSLGGIHNQPQHF. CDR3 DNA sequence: TGTGCCAGCAGTTTAGGCGGGATACACAATCAGCCCCAGCATTTT.

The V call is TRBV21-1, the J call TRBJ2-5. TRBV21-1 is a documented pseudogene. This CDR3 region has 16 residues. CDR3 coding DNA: TGTGCCAGCAGCAAAAAAAAGAGACCCCCTCAAGAGACCCAGTACTTC. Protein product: CASSKKKRPPQETQYF.

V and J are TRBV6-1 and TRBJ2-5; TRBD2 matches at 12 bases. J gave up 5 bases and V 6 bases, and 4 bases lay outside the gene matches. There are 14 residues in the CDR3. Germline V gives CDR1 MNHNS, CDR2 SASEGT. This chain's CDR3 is CASRPSGGAETQYF. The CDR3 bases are TGTGCCAGCAGACCTAGCGGGGGGGCGGAGACCCAGTACTTC.

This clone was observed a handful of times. For the CDR3, the DNA is TGTGCCAGTAGTATGACTAGCGGGGGGTCATCAGATACGCAGTATTTT. Its translation: CASSMTSGGSSDTQYF. This chain joins TRBV19 and TRBJ2-3; 13 bases agree with TRBD2. The germline V gene encodes CDR1 LNHDA and CDR2 SQIVND (reference sequence). Losses at the gene ends were 3 bases for V and 4 bases for J; bases not matched to a gene: 4. This CDR3 is built from 16 residues.

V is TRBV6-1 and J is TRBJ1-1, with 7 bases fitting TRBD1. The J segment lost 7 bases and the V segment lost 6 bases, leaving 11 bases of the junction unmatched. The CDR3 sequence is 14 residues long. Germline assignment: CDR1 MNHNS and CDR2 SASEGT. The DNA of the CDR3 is TGTGCCAGCAGCGTCGACCGGGACAGCCATGAAGCTTTCTTT. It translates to CASSVDRDSHEAFF.

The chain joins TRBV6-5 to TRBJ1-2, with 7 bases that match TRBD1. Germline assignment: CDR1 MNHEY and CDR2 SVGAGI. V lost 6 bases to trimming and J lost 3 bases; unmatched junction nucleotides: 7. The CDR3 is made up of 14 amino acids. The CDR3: CASRERDSYYGYTF. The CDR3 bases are TGTGCCAGCAGGGAGCGGGACAGCTACTATGGCTACACCTTC.

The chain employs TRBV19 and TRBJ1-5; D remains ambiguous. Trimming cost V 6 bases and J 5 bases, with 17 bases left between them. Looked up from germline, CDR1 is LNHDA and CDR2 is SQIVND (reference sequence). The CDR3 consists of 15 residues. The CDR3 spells CASRHYLGNDQPQHF. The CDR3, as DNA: TGTGCCAGTAGGCACTATCTTGGTAACGATCAGCCCCAGCATTTT.

The CDR3 is CASSYSFRDTQYF. The CDR3 DNA reads as TGTGCCAGCAGCTACTCTTTTAGGGATACGCAGTATTTT. The chain has TRBV9 and TRBJ2-3, with unresolved D. The CDR3 is 13 residues long. V shed 4 bases and J shed 6 bases, with 12 bases lying between them. Germline V lookup: CDR1 SGDLS, CDR2 YYNGEE.

The CDR3 bases are TGTGCCAGCAGCTTGTGGGCAGGATCCTACGAGCAGTACTTC. Translated, it gives CASSLWAGSYEQYF. J is TRBJ2-7 and V is TRBV5-4; D is unclear. The CDR3 sequence is 14 residues long. V lost 1 base and J lost 1, with 9 bases in between. Germline CDR1 reads SGHNT; CDR2 reads YYREEE (reference sequence).

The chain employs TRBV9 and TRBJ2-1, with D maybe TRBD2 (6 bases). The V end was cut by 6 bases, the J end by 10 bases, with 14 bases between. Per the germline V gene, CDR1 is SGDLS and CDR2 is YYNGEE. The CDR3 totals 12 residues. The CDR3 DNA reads TGTGCCAGCAACCCGAGGGGAGGAGAGCAGTTCTTC. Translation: CASNPRGGEQFF.

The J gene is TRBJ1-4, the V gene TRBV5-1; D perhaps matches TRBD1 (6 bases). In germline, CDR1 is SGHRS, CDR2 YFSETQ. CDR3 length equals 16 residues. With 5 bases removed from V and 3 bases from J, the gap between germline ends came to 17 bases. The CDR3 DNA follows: TGCGCCAGCAGAAAACAGGGCCTTGGGGCTAATGAAAAACTGTTTTTT. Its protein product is CASRKQGLGANEKLFF.